The 21 T cell receptor beta chains below all came from one sample that was sequenced in a study of T cells in Graves' hyperthyroidism and ophthalmopathy. Amplification yielded TCR beta CDR3 regions, with RNA transcripts as the source. RT-PCR in the first round (using the HTBI primer set) targeted the TCR CDR3. MiXCR, applied by TCRdb to the multiplex PCR reads, yields one record per CDR3 protein. The sample consists of more than 500,000 distinct CDR3 sequences, 40% to 55% of them appearing once. Source material: peripheral blood or thyroid tissue (not recorded which). These receptors originate from an adult woman with Graves' disease, either hyperthyroidism or ophthalmopathy (not recorded which).

The chain couples TRBV2 to TRBJ1-1, with TRBD1 identical over 9 bases. Per germline, CDR1 SNHLY and CDR2 FYNNEI. V shed 8 bases, J shed 7 bases, and the junction held 8 bases outside the gene matches. The CDR3 loop spans 13 amino acids. CDR3 in DNA: TGTGCCAGCTTACGGGACAGGGACAGTGAAGCTTTCTTT. Protein: CASLRDRDSEAFF.

The chain employs TRBV10-3 and TRBJ1-2; 10 positions agree with TRBD1. The germline gives CDR1 ENHRY, CDR2 SYGVKD. This CDR3 is 17 amino acids long. J lost 7 bases, V lost 6 bases, and 17 bases had no gene match. CDR3 DNA sequence: TGTGCCATCAGCCAAGGGACAGGGGTAGGGCTATCGACTGGCTACACCTTC. This encodes CAISQGTGVGLSTGYTF.

V is TRBV5-4 and J is TRBJ2-5; TRBD2 agrees at 7 bases. CDR3 length: 14 residues. J lost 1 base, V lost 4 bases, and 4 bases had no gene match. CDR1 and CDR2 (germline): SGHNT, YYREEE (reference sequence). The CDR3 spells CASSLAEIQETQYF. The CDR3 nucleotides are TGTGCCAGCAGCCTAGCGGAGATCCAAGAGACCCAGTACTTC.

In its sample, this clonotype was seen many times. This rearrangement joins TRBV2 to TRBJ2-2; tentatively, D is TRBD2 (5 bases). This CDR3 has 17 residues. Trimming stripped 4 bases from V and 2 bases from J, with 17 bases between. From germline, CDR1 is SNHLY and CDR2 FYNNEI. The CDR3 bases are TGTGCCAGCAGTGTCCAAGGTGGTAGCGTAAACACCGGGGAGCTGTTTTTT. As protein: CASSVQGGSVNTGELFF.

This rearrangement joins TRBV7-9 to TRBJ1-2; 7 nucleotides line up with TRBD1. Germline V gene data show CDR1 as SEHNR and CDR2 as FQNEAQ (reference sequence). After removal of 5 bases from V and 12 bases from J, the junction contained 6 bases not matched to a gene. The CDR3 is 11 residues long. CDR3 loop: CASSQGTANTF. CDR3 coding DNA: TGTGCCAGCAGCCAAGGGACAGCCAACACCTTC.

There are a few counts of this clonotype. A single base separates this from a much larger clone, so it may be a read error. The conserved phenylalanine or tryptophan normally closing the CDR3 is absent here, so this likely arose from a read error. The V gene is TRBV10-3, the J gene TRBJ2-7, with D perhaps TRBD1 or TRBD2 (6 bases each). The CDR3 has 15 amino acids. The ends were cut back, 0 bases at V and 1 base at J, with 10 bases in the middle. Germline lookup yields CDR1 ENHRY and CDR2 SYGVKD. As DNA, the CDR3 is TGTGCCATCAGTGAGTCTACGGGGGCGTCCTACGAGCAGTACTCC. It encodes CAISESTGASYEQYS.

This sequence joins TRBV20-1 and TRBJ1-2; weak D call: TRBD1 (5 bases). Germline loops: CDR1 DFQATT, CDR2 SNEGSKA (reference sequence). V lost 6 bases and J lost 6, with 26 bases in between. The CDR3 loop spans 16 amino acids. The CDR3 reads CSAATGTKSGDDGYTF. The CDR3 DNA is TGCAGTGCAGCTACCGGGACTAAGTCCGGGGACGATGGCTACACCTTC.

In regard to this clonotype: A much larger clone sits a single nucleotide away, making a read error possible. The rearrangement links TRBV6-5 to TRBJ1-2; possibly TRBD1 for D (6 bases). There are 16 residues in the CDR3. Germline V gives CDR1 MNHEY, CDR2 SVGAGI. CDR3 loop: CASSRNQGGGSYGHTF. The CDR3 region has the DNA TGTGCCAGCAGTAGGAATCAGGGAGGGGGTAGCTATGGCCACACCTTC.

This clonotype was detected many times. The V and J genes are TRBV14 and TRBJ1-2; 8 positions match TRBD1. After removal of 3 bases from V and 6 bases from J, the junction contained 3 bases not matched to a gene. Germline CDR1 SGHDN, CDR2 FVKESK. This CDR3 contains 13 residues. CDR3 amino acids: CASSHPQGDGYTF. In DNA form, the CDR3 reads TGTGCCAGCAGCCACCCACAGGGGGATGGCTACACCTTC.

Ten or more counts support this clonotype. The chain recombines TRBV7-2 with TRBJ2-7; the D gene is possibly TRBD1 (5 bases). This CDR3 spans 15 amino acids. The germline V gene encodes CDR1 SGHTA and CDR2 FQGNSA. Trimming left V 5 bases short and J 2 bases short, with 16 bases between. CDR3 region: CASSAGYRQAYEQYF. The CDR3 DNA reads as TGTGCCAGCAGCGCCGGCTACAGGCAGGCCTACGAGCAGTACTTC.

This clonotype appeared many times. This chain uses TRBV5-1 with TRBJ2-7, with a weak D call TRBD2 (5 bases). Trimming pared 6 bases from V and 1 base from J, leaving 11 bases between. Germline V CDR1 and CDR2: SGHRS, YFSETQ. This CDR3 spans 13 amino acids. The CDR3 sequence is CASKDSGSYEQYF. Written as DNA, the CDR3 is TGCGCCAGCAAGGACTCCGGATCCTACGAGCAGTACTTC.

The V gene is TRBV13, the J gene TRBJ2-7; 14 bases are shared with TRBD2. J lost 11 bases, V lost 5 bases, and 5 bases had no gene match. In germline, CDR1 is PRHDT, CDR2 FYEKMQ (reference sequence). The CDR3 covers 13 residues. The DNA of the CDR3 is TGTGCCAGCAGCATGGGACTAGCGGGAGATAAGTACTTC. This sequence encodes CASSMGLAGDKYF. The whole variable domain, filled in from reference TRBV13 and TRBJ2-7, reads AAGVIQSPRHLIKEKRETATLKCYPIPRHDTVYWYQQGPGQDPQFLISFYEKMQSDKGSIPDRFSAQQFSDYHSELNMSSLELGDSALYFCASSMGLAGDKYFGPGTRLTVT.

This clonotype was detected a few times. The chain carries TRBV15 and TRBJ2-5; 8 bases align to TRBD2. Germline V gene sequence: CDR1 LNHNV, CDR2 YYDKDF (reference sequence). CDR3 length: 15 residues. The trim removed 2 bases at V and 4 bases at J, leaving 6 bases unmatched. The CDR3 DNA is TGTGCCACCAGCAGAACGACGGGAGGGCGAGAGACCCAGTACTTC. It specifies CATSRTTGGRETQYF.

This chain joins TRBV5-4 and TRBJ1-6; 9 bases match TRBD1. V lost 2 bases, J lost 9 bases, and 3 bases stayed unmatched. Looked up from germline, CDR1 is SGHNT and CDR2 is YYREEE (reference sequence). This CDR3 is 14 amino acids long. In DNA form, the CDR3 reads TGTGCCAGCAGCTTCGGGACAGGGCGTTCACCCCTCCACTTT. Its protein product is CASSFGTGRSPLHF.

This clonotype came up a few times. The V gene is TRBV4-1, the J gene TRBJ1-2; D not resolved. Germline-derived CDR1 and CDR2 are MGHRA and YSYEKL. The CDR3 consists of 13 residues. V was pared by 3 bases and J by 7 bases, with 12 bases between. The CDR3 region is CASSQTRSVGYTF. Here the CDR3 DNA reads TGCGCCAGCAGCCAGACAAGATCCGTTGGCTACACCTTC.

This chain connects TRBV12-3 or TRBV12-4 to TRBJ2-7, with D unresolved. Trimming stripped 3 bases from V and 0 bases from J, with 6 bases between. The CDR3 has 13 residues. In DNA, the CDR3 is TGTGCCAGCAGTTTCGCGGACTCCTACGAGCAGTACTTC. It translates to CASSFADSYEQYF.

The chain couples TRBV5-1 to TRBJ2-2; tentative D call: TRBD2 (6 bases). V was cut by 4 bases and J by 3 bases, with 13 bases left in between. CDR3 length: 15 residues. Per the germline V gene, CDR1 is SGHRS and CDR2 is YFSETQ. This CDR3 is CASSQTGADTGELFF. In DNA form, the CDR3 reads TGCGCCAGCAGCCAGACGGGAGCGGACACCGGGGAGCTGTTTTTT.

J is TRBJ1-2 and V is TRBV7-7; 7 nucleotides line up with TRBD1. The V gene's germline CDR1 is SSHAT and CDR2 FNYEAQ (reference sequence). The CDR3 covers 12 residues. The CDR3 loop reads CARRADRDGYTF. CDR3 DNA: TGTGCTAGGCGTGCCGACAGGGATGGCTACACCTTC.

This clonotype came up once. CDR3 coding DNA: TGCGCCAGCAGCCAGGGGCAGGGAGCTGAAGCTTTCTTT. Its protein product is CASSQGQGAEAFF. The chain carries TRBV5-1 and TRBJ1-1; possibly TRBD1 for D (6 bases). This CDR3 contains 13 residues. Trimming took off 4 bases at V and 6 bases at J, with 13 bases between the two ends. Germline V gives CDR1 SGHRS, CDR2 YFSETQ.

The chain is built from TRBV7-9 and TRBJ1-6; 8 bases fit TRBD1. Germline lookup yields CDR1 SEHNR and CDR2 FQNEAQ (reference sequence). The CDR3 spans 14 residues. V lost 6 bases, J lost 9 bases, and 7 bases stayed unmatched. CDR3 amino acids: CASSYTGGGSPLHF. The CDR3, as DNA: TGTGCCAGCAGTTACACAGGGGGTGGTTCACCCCTCCACTTT.

This clonotype was counted between two and nine times. Just one base apart from a much larger clone, this may be a read error. The chain carries TRBV12-3 or TRBV12-4 and TRBJ1-1, with D possibly matching TRBD1 (6 bases). V gave up 7 bases and J gave up 5 bases, with 14 bases separating them. The CDR3 length is 13 residues. CDR3 loop: CASKRPGATEAFF. For the CDR3, the DNA is TGTGCCAGCAAGAGACCGGGGGCGACTGAAGCTTTCTTT.